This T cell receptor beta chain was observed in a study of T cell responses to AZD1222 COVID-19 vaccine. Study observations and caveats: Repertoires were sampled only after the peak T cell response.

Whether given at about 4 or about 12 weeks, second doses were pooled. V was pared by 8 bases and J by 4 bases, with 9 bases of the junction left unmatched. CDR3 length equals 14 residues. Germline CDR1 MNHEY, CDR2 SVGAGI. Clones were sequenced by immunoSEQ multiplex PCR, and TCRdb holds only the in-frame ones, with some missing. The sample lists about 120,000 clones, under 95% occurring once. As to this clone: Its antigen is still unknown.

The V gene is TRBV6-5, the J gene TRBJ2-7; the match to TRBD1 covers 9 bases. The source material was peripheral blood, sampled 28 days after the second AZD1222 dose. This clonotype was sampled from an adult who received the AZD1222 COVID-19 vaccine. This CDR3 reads CASWVGQGSYEQYF. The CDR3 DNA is TGTGCCAGCTGGGTGGGACAGGGTTCGTACGAGCAGTACTTC.